This passage covers 5 T cell receptor beta chains from one sample sequenced in a study of blood T cell repertoires in COVID-19. The method was immunoSEQ multiplex PCR; TCRdb's version includes in-frame clones alone and lacks a portion of them. The table lists about 400,000 clones, approximately 86% of them singletons. What was sequenced was PBMCs or T cells enriched from blood (not recorded which). These TCRs come from a woman aged 40-49 years with acute COVID-19.

The count of this clone is one. The CDR3 here is CASSESPYLAGGSYNEQFF. CDR3 coding DNA: TGTGCCAGCAGTGAATCCCCCTACCTAGCGGGGGGCTCCTACAATGAGCAGTTCTTC. The V gene is TRBV6-1, the J gene TRBJ2-1, with 11 bases matching TRBD2. This CDR3 region has 19 residues. The V gene end was trimmed by 2 bases and the J gene end by 0 bases; junction bases not matched to a gene: 9. In germline, CDR1 is MNHNS, CDR2 SASEGT.

J is TRBJ1-2 and V is TRBV6-1; D may be TRBD1 (5 bases). Germline CDR1 is MNHNS and CDR2 is SASEGT. The V end lost 1 base, the J end lost 4 bases, and 10 bases lay between the germline ends. CDR3 length equals 14 residues. CDR3 nucleotide sequence: TGTGCCAGCAGTGAAGGGAGGGGCCCCTATGGCTACACCTTC. Translated: CASSEGRGPYGYTF.

The chain is built from TRBV13 and TRBJ2-3, with TRBD1 matching 7 bases. The V and J ends lost 5 bases and 3 bases, in that order; junction bases with no gene match: 8. Germline CDR1 is PRHDT and CDR2 is FYEKMQ (reference sequence). The CDR3 spans 15 residues. The CDR3 loop reads CASSDHRGLTDTQYF. The CDR3, as DNA: TGTGCCAGCAGCGATCACAGGGGCCTTACAGATACGCAGTATTTT. Supplemented by reference TRBV13 and TRBJ2-3, the full variable domain reads AAGVIQSPRHLIKEKRETATLKCYPIPRHDTVYWYQQGPGQDPQFLISFYEKMQSDKGSIPDRFSAQQFSDYHSELNMSSLELGDSALYFCASSDHRGLTDTQYFGPGTRLTVL.

This clone was seen just once. J is TRBJ1-2 and V is TRBV7-6, with TRBD1 matching 7 bases. CDR1 and CDR2 (germline): SGHVS, FNYEAQ. J was trimmed by 3 bases and V by 5 bases; bases with no gene match: 9. This CDR3 has 15 residues. In nucleotides, the CDR3 is TGTGCCAGCAGCGGAAGACAGGGCGCGGACTATGGCTACACCTTC. Protein: CASSGRQGADYGYTF.

This clone showed up just a few times. CDR3 protein: CSVSLTGLAGYTF. CDR3 DNA sequence: TGCAGCGTTTCGCTGACAGGGTTGGCTGGCTACACCTTC. The genes are TRBV29-1 and TRBJ1-2; 7 nucleotides align to TRBD1. There are 13 residues in the CDR3. The germline V gene has CDR1 SQVTM and CDR2 ANQGSEA. Trimming removed 5 bases from V and 7 bases from J; junction bases left unmatched: 10.